The clone carrying this T cell receptor (beta chain) occurred once. This specimen belongs to a study of blood T cell repertoires in COVID-19. This table comes from immunoSEQ multiplex PCR, and its TCRdb copy is limited to in-frame clones, with some not included. Of about 150,000 clones listed, 90% to 95% are singletons. The source material was peripheral blood. The receptor was derived from a man between 50 and 59 years old with acute or convalescent COVID-19.

CDR3 nucleotide sequence: TGTGCCACCAGTGCTGCTAGCTATGGCTACACCTTC. Translated: CATSAASYGYTF. This sequence joins TRBV24-1 and TRBJ1-2; D gene uncertain. Trimming took 5 bases from V and 4 from J, leaving 7 bases between them. The CDR3 is made up of 12 amino acids. The germline CDR1 and CDR2 sequences are KGHDR and SFDVKD.